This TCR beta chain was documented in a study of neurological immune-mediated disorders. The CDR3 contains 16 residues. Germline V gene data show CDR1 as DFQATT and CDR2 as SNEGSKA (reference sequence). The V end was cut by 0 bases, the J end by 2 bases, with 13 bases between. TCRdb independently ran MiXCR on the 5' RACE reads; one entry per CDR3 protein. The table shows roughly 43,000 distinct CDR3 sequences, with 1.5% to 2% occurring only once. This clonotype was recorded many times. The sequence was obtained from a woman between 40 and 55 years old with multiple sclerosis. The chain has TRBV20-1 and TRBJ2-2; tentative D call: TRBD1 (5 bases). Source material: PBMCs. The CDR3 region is CSARDIRGGNTGELFF. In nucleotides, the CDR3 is TGCAGTGCTAGAGATATTAGGGGCGGCAACACCGGGGAGCTGTTTTTT.